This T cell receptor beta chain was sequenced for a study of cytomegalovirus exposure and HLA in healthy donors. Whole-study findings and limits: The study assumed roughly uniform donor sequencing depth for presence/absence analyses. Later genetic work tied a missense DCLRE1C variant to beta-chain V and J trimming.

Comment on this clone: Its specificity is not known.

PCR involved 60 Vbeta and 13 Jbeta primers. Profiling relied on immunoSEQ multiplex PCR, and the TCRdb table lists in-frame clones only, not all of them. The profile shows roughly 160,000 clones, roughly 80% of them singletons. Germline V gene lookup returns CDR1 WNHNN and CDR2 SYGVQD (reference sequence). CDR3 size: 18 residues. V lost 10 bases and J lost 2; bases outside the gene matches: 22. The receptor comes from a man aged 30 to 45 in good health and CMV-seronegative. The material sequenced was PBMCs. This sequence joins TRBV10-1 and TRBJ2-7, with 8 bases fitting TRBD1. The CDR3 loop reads CANYSDRDNEVLPYEQYF. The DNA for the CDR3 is TGCGCCAACTACTCGGACAGGGATAACGAGGTCCTCCCCTACGAGCAGTACTTC.